These T cell receptor beta chains were read from a single sample in a study of shared clonotypes between healthy human individuals. Repertoires were generated with immunoSEQ multiplex PCR, while TCRdb's copy carries only in-frame clones and drops some. This repertoire shows about 710,000 clones, around 70% found once; its top ten account for over 1.5%. Sequenced sample: memory CD4+ T cells sorted from blood. The receptors derive from a woman aged 25 to 39 in good health. The CDR3 runs from the conserved cysteine through the conserved F or W. Fields, in order: J gene, V gene, clone size, CDR3 protein. The size entry is marked missing in some rows and otherwise reads once, few, many or a size class.

>TRBJ1-5|TRBV6-1|many
CASSESRNQPQHF
>TRBJ2-3|TRBV15|.
CATSAGGTTDTQYF
>TRBJ2-5|TRBV5-1|.
CASSLSVFAEGGETQYF
>TRBJ2-1|TRBV2|many
CASSERVAGYINNEQFF
>TRBJ2-3|TRBV18|.
CASSPGLGSTDTQYF
>TRBJ2-7|TRBV2|few
CASSSTGGAYEQYF
>TRBJ2-7|TRBV4-1|.
CASSQDKSLLAGESSNEQYF
>TRBJ1-1|TRBV10-3|few
CAISGSTEAFF
>TRBJ2-1|TRBV19|.
CASSSGTGLIEQFF
>TRBJ2-1|TRBV4-1|.
CASSPGRAAYNEQFF
>TRBJ2-1|TRBV7-8|.
CASSPSYNEQFF
>TRBJ2-7|TRBV7-3|few
CASSRGLAGVQTRVGQYF
>.|TRBV7-2|.
CASSQVAPGQGFEQYF
>TRBJ2-5|TRBV7-2|.
CASSQDRGETQYF
>TRBJ2-5|TRBV27|.
CASSYRQQETQYF
>TRBJ2-6|TRBV2|.
CASSASTERSSGANVLTF
>TRBJ1-4|TRBV14|.
CASSQVRKVGEKLFF
>TRBJ1-5|TRBV11-2|.
CASSLGGQGSQPQHF
>TRBJ1-4|TRBV7-9|.
CASSLNSGNNEKLFF
>TRBJ2-7|TRBV7-2|.
CASRRGGSREQYF
>.|TRBV4-2|.
CASSQESGTSHEQYF
>TRBJ2-5|TRBV27|.
CASRDLTGRKTQYF
>TRBJ2-2|TRBV5-4|few
CASSSAPGQGSAGVTGELFF
>TRBJ2-7|TRBV11-2|.
CASSLGNPLEQYF
>TRBJ1-5|TRBV5-1|.
CASSLGTGGQPQHF
>TRBJ1-5|TRBV5-8|.
CASSLVQGYQPQHF
>TRBJ1-1|TRBV19|.
CASSILGDMNTEAFF
>TRBJ2-7|TRBV6-6|.
CASSRGQNYEWYF
>TRBJ2-2|TRBV29-1|.
CSGRQGGNTGELFF
>TRBJ1-5|TRBV29-1|.
CSVDVGQGQPQHF
>TRBJ2-7|TRBV7-9|.
CASSDVTGTYEQYF
>TRBJ2-5|TRBV28|.
CASSLFGGRGTQYF
>TRBJ2-7|TRBV5-1|.
CASSAGTGGNEQYF
>TRBJ1-2|TRBV9|.
CASSGPGQGGYTF
>TRBJ2-1|TRBV27|.
CASSLSGTSGYNEQFF
>TRBJ2-1|TRBV19|.
CASSTRAGLNEQFF
>TRBJ2-1|TRBV28|few
CASSQSGVAYNEQFF